The rows below give T cell receptor beta chains drawn from one sample of a study of T cell responses to AZD1222 COVID-19 vaccine. Profiled with immunoSEQ multiplex PCR; TCRdb holds only in-frame clones, not every one. Of about 100,000 clones listed, 70% to 90% are singletons. The sequenced sample was peripheral blood, obtained on day 0 of AZD1222 vaccination. The receptor source for this set is an adult in good health. The CDR3 runs from the conserved cysteine through the conserved F or W. Each record gives: J gene, clone size, D gene, V gene, CDR3 DNA, CDR3 protein. D genes are given only for firm matches. A row's size may be missing; if present it is once, few, many or a size class.

>TRBJ1-1|few|.|TRBV10-3
TGTGCCATCCGGTCTAACACTGAAGCTTTCTTT
CAIRSNTEAFF
>TRBJ2-1|.|TRBD1|TRBV6-4
TGTGCCAGCAGTGTGGGACAGGGGGCCGGCCATGAGCAGTTCTTC
CASSVGQGAGHEQFF
>TRBJ1-5|.|TRBD1|TRBV27
TGTGCCAGCAGTGGAAGCCGGTTTCGTCGCGGGACAGGGATCAATCAGCCCCAGCATTTT
CASSGSRFRRGTGINQPQHF
>TRBJ1-5|.|.|TRBV5-8
TGTGCCAGCAGCTCGTGGGGAGCCTCCGAAGCGGGCAATCAGCCCCAGCATTTT
CASSSWGASEAGNQPQHF
>TRBJ1-4|.|.|TRBV4-3
TGCGCCAGCAGCCAAGATTGGATGAGAAATCTGGCGGAGGAAAAACTGTTTTTT
CASSQDWMRNLAEEKLFF
>TRBJ1-1|.|TRBD1|TRBV6-5
TGTGCCAGCAGTTACTTAAGACAGGGGGCTGTTACTGAAGCTTTCTTT
CASSYLRQGAVTEAFF
>TRBJ1-1|.|.|TRBV28
TGTGCCAGCGGCCATAGTGGGACTGAAGCTTTCTTT
CASGHSGTEAFF
>TRBJ2-7|.|.|TRBV3-1/TRBV3-2
TGTGCCAGCAGCGTCACCGGGACGGGGGCCTACGAGCAGTACTTC
CASSVTGTGAYEQYF
>TRBJ2-1|.|TRBD2|TRBV18
TGTGCCAGCTCACCCGGGACTAGCGGGAGTAATGAGCAGTTCTTC
CASSPGTSGSNEQFF
>TRBJ1-2|.|.|TRBV7-6
TGTGCCAGCCCCACGATTCGCCGGGACCACGGCGGCTACACCTTC
CASPTIRRDHGGYTF
>TRBJ1-2|.|.|TRBV10-3
TGTGCCATCAGTGAGATAAGGGGCAGGAGCTCCTATGGCTACACCTTC
CAISEIRGRSSYGYTF
>TRBJ1-6|.|.|TRBV7-3
TGTGCCAGCAGCTTAGGCAGGGTGGAGACCTCACCCCTCCACTTT
CASSLGRVETSPLHF
>TRBJ1-2|.|TRBD1|TRBV19
TGTGCCAGTAGTATGGGACAGAGCTATGGCTACACCTTC
CASSMGQSYGYTF
>TRBJ1-5|.|.|TRBV20-1
TGCAGTGCTAGTCGGGGAGATCAGCCCCAGCATTTT
CSASRGDQPQHF
>TRBJ1-1|.|TRBD1|TRBV5-1
TGCGCCAGCAGCTTGGCCTTGGGACAGGGACCCAACACTGAAGCTTTCTTT
CASSLALGQGPNTEAFF
>TRBJ1-3|.|.|TRBV18
TGTGCCAGCTCACCAAGGCAGGGTGAAAGAAACACCATATATTTT
CASSPRQGERNTIYF
>TRBJ1-5|.|TRBD1|TRBV5-1
TGCGCCAGCAGCTTAGACAGGGCTAGGGGTGAGCCCCAGCATTTT
CASSLDRARGEPQHF
>TRBJ2-3|.|TRBD2|TRBV3-1/TRBV3-2
TGTGCCAGCAGCCACGGCGGGGGAGATACGCAGTATTTT
CASSHGGGDTQYF